This T cell receptor (beta chain) came from a study of blood T cell repertoires in COVID-19. Original processing notes: The assay estimated nucleated cells by amplifying reference gene primers. This table comes from immunoSEQ multiplex PCR, and its TCRdb copy is limited to in-frame clones, with some not included. The V and J calls and the clone size are those of that table, but D and trimming were determined from the DNA. Of around 330,000 clones listed, roughly 86% are singletons. The sequence derives from a woman aged 18 to 35 who had recovered from COVID-19. Sequencing was carried out using PBMCs or T cells enriched from blood (not recorded which).

The CDR3, as DNA: TGTGCCAGCAGCGTCGGGACAGCCACCCCCTATGGCTACACCTTC. Translating gives CASSVGTATPYGYTF. This chain links TRBV9 with TRBJ1-2, with TRBD1 identical over 7 bases. Trimming took 2 bases from V and 4 from J; bases not matched to a gene: 8. There are 15 residues in the CDR3. The germline V gene has CDR1 SGDLS and CDR2 YYNGEE. Full variable domain (outside the CDR3, taken from reference TRBV9 and TRBJ1-2): DSGVTQTPKHLITATGQRVTLRCSPRSGDLSVYWYQQSLDQGLQFLIQYYNGEERAKGNILERFSAQQFPDLHSELNLSSLELGDSALYFCASSVGTATPYGYTFGSGTRLTVV.